This T cell receptor (beta chain) was retrieved from a study of T cells in Graves' hyperthyroidism and ophthalmopathy. Researchers amplified the TCR beta CDR3 regions from RNA transcripts. The HTBI primer set served for first-round RT-PCR of the TCR CDR3. TCRdb recomputed calls from the multiplex PCR reads with MiXCR, one row per CDR3 protein. The data show 300,000 or so distinct CDR3 sequences, roughly 21% seen once. V was clipped by 0 bases and J by 0 bases, with 6 bases between them. There are 15 residues in the CDR3. Germline CDR1 LNHNV, CDR2 YYDKDF (reference sequence). This chain joins TRBV15 and TRBJ2-1; no clear D gene. This TCR came from a woman between 45 and 65 years old with Graves' hyperthyroidism. The sequenced sample consisted of blood. CDR3 loop: CATSRDSISYNEQFF. The DNA for the CDR3 is TGTGCCACCAGCAGAGATAGTATCTCCTACAATGAGCAGTTCTTC.